The source of this T cell receptor (beta chain) is a study of T-cell memory formation after mild COVID-19. Study-level findings and limits: Clones contracting across day 15 to 85 had a balanced CD4/CD8 profile; later expanding clones leaned CD4+. Pre-infection memory harbored some responding clones, suggesting cross-reactive memory joined. What remained unconfirmed was the SARS-CoV-2 specificity of second-wave clones peaking on day 37.

TCRdb redid the calling of the 5' RACE reads with MiXCR, one entry per CDR3 protein. The sample lists roughly 100,000 distinct CDR3 sequences, around 12% occurring once. Comments on this clonotype: Its target is unknown.

V lost 1 base and J 1 base, leaving 11 bases between the germline ends. The CDR3 loop spans 16 amino acids. Per the germline V gene, CDR1 is MNHEY and CDR2 is SVGAGI. The sequenced sample consisted of PBMCs or a T cell subset sorted from them (not recorded which). This sequence was found in an adult woman who had mild COVID-19 (a few samples of this study predate the infection). Cell type and time point are not known. The V call is TRBV6-5, the J call TRBJ2-1; perhaps TRBD2 as D (6 bases). CDR3 DNA sequence: TGTGCCAGCAGTTACTGGGGGGACTCGTCCTACAATGAGCAGTTCTTC. This gives the protein CASSYWGDSSYNEQFF.